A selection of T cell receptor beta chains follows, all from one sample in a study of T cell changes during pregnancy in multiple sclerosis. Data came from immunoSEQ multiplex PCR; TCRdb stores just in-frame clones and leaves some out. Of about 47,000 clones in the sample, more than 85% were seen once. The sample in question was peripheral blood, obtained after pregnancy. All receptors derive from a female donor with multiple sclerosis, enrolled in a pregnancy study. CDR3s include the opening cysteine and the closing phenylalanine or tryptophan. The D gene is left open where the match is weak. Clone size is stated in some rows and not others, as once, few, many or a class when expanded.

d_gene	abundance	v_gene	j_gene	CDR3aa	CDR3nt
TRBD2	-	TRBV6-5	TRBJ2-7	CASSYGGGSYEQYF	TGTGCCAGCAGTTACGGGGGGGGTTCCTACGAGCAGTACTTC
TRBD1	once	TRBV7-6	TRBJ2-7	CASSRSGTGPVPAYEQYF	TGTGCCAGCAGTCGATCCGGGACAGGGCCCGTCCCTGCCTACGAGCAGTACTTC
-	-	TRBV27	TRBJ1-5	CASGTGQYSNQPQHF	TGTGCCAGCGGGACCGGACAGTACAGCAATCAGCCCCAGCATTTT
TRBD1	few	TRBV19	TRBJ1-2	CASSRPGTGFGYTF	TGTGCCAGTAGTCGTCCCGGGACAGGGTTTGGCTACACCTTC
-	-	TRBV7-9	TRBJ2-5	CASGGGGETQYF	TGTGCCAGCGGGGGCGGCGGGGAGACCCAGTACTTC
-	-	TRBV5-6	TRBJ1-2	CASSLGELRRGRENYGYTF	TGTGCCAGCAGCTTGGGGGAGTTGCGGCGGGGCAGGGAAAACTATGGCTACACCTTC
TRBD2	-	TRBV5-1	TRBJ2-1	CASSLVHSSGGNNEQFF	TGCGCCAGCAGCTTGGTGCACTCTAGCGGGGGAAACAATGAGCAGTTCTTC
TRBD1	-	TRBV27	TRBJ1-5	CASSPGTENQPQHF	TGTGCCAGCAGTCCCGGGACAGAAAATCAGCCCCAGCATTTT
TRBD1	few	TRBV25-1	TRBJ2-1	CASSESGQAYNEQFF	TGTGCCAGCAGTGAATCTGGACAGGCCTACAATGAGCAGTTCTTC
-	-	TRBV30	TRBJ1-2	CAWSKGVPYGYTF	TGTGCCTGGAGCAAGGGAGTGCCCTATGGCTACACCTTC
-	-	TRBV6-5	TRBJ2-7	CASSYSGVSYEQYF	TGTGCCAGCAGTTACTCAGGGGTCTCCTACGAGCAGTACTTC
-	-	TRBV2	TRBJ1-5	CASTLRGQGISNQPQHF	TGTGCCAGCACCCTGCGGGGGCAGGGCATTAGCAATCAGCCCCAGCATTTT
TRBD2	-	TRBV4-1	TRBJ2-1	CASTLFIAGSSYNEQFF	TGCGCCAGCACCCTGTTTATAGCGGGTAGCTCCTACAATGAGCAGTTCTTC
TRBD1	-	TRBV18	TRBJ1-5	CASSTGAQPQHF	TGTGCCAGCTCTACAGGGGCTCAGCCCCAGCATTTT
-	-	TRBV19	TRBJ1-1	CASSITGIETEAFF	TGTGCCAGTAGTATTACGGGAATAGAGACTGAAGCTTTCTTT
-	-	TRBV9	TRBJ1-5	CASSVGSGGLGDQPQHF	TGTGCCAGCAGCGTAGGATCGGGAGGCCTAGGCGATCAGCCCCAGCATTTT
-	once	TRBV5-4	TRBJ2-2	CASSSGGRSTGELFF	TGTGCCAGCAGCTCCGGGGGGCGGAGCACCGGGGAGCTGTTTTTT
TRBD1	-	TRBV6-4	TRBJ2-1	CASATGTGDGDEQFF	TGTGCCAGCGCTACCGGTACAGGGGATGGAGATGAGCAGTTCTTC
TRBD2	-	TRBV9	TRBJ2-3	CASTGLAGSTDTQYF	TGTGCCAGCACTGGACTAGCGGGGAGCACAGATACGCAGTATTTT
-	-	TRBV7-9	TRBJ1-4	CASSLAQSLNEKLFF	TGTGCCAGCAGCTTAGCACAGAGTCTAAATGAAAAACTGTTTTTT